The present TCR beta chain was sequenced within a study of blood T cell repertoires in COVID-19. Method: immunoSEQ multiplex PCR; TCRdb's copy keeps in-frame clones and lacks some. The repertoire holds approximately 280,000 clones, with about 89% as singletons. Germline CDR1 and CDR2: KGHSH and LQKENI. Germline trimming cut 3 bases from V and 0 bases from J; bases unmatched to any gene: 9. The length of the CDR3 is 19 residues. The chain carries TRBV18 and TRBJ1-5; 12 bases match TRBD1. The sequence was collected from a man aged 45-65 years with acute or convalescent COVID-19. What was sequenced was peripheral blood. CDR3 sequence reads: CASSPPVGQGAGSNQPQHF. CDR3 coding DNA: TGTGCCAGCTCACCTCCTGTGGGACAGGGGGCTGGTAGCAATCAGCCCCAGCATTTT.